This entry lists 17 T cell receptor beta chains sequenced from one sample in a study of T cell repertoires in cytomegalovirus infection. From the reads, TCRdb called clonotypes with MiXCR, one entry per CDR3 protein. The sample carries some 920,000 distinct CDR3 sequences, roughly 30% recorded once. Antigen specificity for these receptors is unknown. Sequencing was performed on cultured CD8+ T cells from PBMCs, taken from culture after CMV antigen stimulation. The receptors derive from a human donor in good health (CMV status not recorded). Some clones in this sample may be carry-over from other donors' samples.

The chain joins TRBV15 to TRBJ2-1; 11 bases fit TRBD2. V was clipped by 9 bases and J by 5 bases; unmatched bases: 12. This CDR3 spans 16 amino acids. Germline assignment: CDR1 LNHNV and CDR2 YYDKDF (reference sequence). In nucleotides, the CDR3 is TGTGCCACAAGGGGGGCTAGCGGGGGGACAAACAATGAGCAGTTCTTC. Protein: CATRGASGGTNNEQFF.

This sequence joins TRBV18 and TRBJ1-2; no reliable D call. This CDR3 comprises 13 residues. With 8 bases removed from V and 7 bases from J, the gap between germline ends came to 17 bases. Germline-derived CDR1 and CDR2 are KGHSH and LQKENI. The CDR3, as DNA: TGTGCCAGCCCTCGAGGAGAGGGAGGTGGCTACACCTTC. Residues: CASPRGEGGGYTF.

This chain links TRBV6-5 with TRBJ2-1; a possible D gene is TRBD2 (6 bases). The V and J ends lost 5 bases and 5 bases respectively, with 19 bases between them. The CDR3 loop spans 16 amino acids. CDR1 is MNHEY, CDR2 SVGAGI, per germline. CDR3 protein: CASSRTAGKTDNEQFF. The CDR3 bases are TGTGCCAGCAGTCGGACGGCGGGGAAGACTGACAATGAGCAGTTCTTC.

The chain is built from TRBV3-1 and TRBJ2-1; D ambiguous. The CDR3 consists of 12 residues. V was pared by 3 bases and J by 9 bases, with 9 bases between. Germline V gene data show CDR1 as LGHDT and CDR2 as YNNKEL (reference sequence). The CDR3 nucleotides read TGTGCCAGCAGCCAGAGTCGAAGTGAGCAGTTCTTC. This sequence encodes CASSQSRSEQFF.

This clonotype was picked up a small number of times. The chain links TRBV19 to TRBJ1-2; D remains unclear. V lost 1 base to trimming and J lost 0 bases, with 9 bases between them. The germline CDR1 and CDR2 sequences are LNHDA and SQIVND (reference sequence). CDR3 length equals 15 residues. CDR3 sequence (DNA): TGTGCCAGTAGTATAGGGACCTCCTCTAACTATGGCTACACCTTC. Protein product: CASSIGTSSNYGYTF.

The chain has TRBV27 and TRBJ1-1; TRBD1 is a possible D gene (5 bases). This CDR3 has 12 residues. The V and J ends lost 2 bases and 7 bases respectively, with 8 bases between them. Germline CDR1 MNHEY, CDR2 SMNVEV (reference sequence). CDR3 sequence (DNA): TGTGCCAGCAGTTTAAATGGGGGTGAAGCTTTCTTT. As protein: CASSLNGGEAFF.

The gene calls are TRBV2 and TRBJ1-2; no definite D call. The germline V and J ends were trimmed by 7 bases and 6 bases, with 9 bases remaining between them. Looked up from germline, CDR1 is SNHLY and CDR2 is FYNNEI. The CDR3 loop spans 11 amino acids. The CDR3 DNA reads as TGTGCCAGCACCGGACGTAATGGCTACACCTTC. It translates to CASTGRNGYTF.

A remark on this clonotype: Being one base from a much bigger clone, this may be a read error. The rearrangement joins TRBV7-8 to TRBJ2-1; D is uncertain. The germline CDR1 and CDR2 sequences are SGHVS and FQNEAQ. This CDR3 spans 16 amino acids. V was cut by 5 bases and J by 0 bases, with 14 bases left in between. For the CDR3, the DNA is TGTGCCAGCAGCCCCCTCAGGATGGCCTCCTACAATGAGCAGTTCTTC. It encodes CASSPLRMASYNEQFF. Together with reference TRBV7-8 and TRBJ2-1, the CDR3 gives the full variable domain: GAGVSQSPRYKVAKRGQDVALRCDPISGHVSLFWYQQALGQGPEFLTYFQNEAQLDKSGLPSDRFFAERPEGSVSTLKIQRTQQEDSAVYLCASSPLRMASYNEQFFGPGTRLTVL.

CDR3 region: CASSSTGSWNEQFF. The CDR3 region has the DNA TGTGCCAGCAGTTCGACGGGGTCGTGGAATGAGCAGTTCTTC. V gene TRBV27 combines with J gene TRBJ2-1, with D perhaps matching TRBD2 (5 bases). Trimming took off 4 bases at V and 7 bases at J, with 14 bases between the two ends. This CDR3 comprises 14 residues. Germline V gives CDR1 MNHEY, CDR2 SMNVEV (reference sequence).

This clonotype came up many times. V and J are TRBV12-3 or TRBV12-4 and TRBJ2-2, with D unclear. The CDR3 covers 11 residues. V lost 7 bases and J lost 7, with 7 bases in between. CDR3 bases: TGTGCCAGCACCCTGGGCGGGGAGCTGTTTTTT. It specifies CASTLGGELFF.

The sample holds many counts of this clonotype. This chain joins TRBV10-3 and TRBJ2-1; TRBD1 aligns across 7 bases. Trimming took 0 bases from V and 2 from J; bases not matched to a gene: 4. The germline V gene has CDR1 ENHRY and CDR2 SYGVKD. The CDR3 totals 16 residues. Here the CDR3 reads CAISESGTGAYNEQFF. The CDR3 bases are TGTGCCATCAGTGAGTCCGGAACAGGGGCCTACAATGAGCAGTTCTTC.

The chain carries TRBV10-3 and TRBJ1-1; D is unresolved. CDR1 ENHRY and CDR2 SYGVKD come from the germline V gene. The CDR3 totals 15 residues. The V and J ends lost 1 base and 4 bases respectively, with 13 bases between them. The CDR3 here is CAISEFRHRGTEAFF. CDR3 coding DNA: TGTGCCATCAGTGAGTTTCGACACCGAGGCACTGAAGCTTTCTTT.

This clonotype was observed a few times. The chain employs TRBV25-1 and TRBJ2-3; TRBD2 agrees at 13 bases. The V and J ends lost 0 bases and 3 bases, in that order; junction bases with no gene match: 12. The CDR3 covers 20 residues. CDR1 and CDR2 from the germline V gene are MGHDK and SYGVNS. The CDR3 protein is CASSEYWETSGGMKTDTQYF. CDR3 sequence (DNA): TGTGCCAGCAGTGAATATTGGGAGACTAGCGGGGGGATGAAAACAGATACGCAGTATTTT.

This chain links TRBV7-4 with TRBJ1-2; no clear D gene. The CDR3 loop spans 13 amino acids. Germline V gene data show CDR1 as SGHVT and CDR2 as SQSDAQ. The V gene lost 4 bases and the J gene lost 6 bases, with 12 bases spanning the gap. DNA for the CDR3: TGTGCCAGCAGCTCTCCCAGTGGTAATGGCTACACCTTC. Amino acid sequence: CASSSPSGNGYTF.

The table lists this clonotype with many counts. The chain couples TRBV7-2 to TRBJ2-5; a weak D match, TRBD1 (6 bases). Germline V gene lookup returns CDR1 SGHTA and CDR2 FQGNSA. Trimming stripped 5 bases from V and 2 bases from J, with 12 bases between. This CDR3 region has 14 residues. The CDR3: CASSPGAAQETQYF. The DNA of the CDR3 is TGTGCCAGCAGCCCAGGGGCAGCTCAAGAGACCCAGTACTTC.

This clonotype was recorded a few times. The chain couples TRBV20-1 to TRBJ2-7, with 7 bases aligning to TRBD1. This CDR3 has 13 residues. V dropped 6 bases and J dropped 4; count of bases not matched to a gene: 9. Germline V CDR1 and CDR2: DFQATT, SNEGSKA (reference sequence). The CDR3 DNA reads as TGCAGTGCCTCTTCGGACAGGCGATACGAGCAGTACGTC. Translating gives CSASSDRRYEQYV.

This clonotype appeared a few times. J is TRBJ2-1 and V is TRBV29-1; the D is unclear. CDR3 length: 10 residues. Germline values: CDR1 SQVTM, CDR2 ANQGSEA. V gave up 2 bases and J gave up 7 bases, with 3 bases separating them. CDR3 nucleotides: TGCAGCGTTGAAACAAATGAGCAGTTCTTC. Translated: CSVETNEQFF.